The 10 T cell receptor beta chains given below trace back to one sample, sequenced in a study of shared clonotypes between healthy human individuals. Sequencing used immunoSEQ multiplex PCR; TCRdb keeps in-frame clones, though not all of them. The data show about half a million clones, 75% to 85% seen once. The sample consisted of PBMCs. The source is a woman aged 35 to 49 in good health. Some clones in this sample may be carry-over from other donors' samples.

This clone was picked up one time. The chain is built from TRBV29-1 and TRBJ2-3; 14 nucleotides line up with TRBD2. V was clipped by 2 bases and J by 4 bases; unmatched bases: 14. This CDR3 has 19 amino acids. Germline V gives CDR1 SQVTM, CDR2 ANQGSEA. The CDR3 loop reads CSVETVPGLAGDGSDTQYF. The CDR3 bases are TGCAGCGTTGAAACGGTCCCGGGACTAGCGGGAGACGGCTCAGATACGCAGTATTTT.

This rearrangement joins TRBV5-6 to TRBJ2-7; 9 bases fit TRBD2. CDR3 size: 18 residues. Germline CDR1 reads SGHDT; CDR2 reads YYEEEE. Losses at the gene ends were 5 bases for V and 2 bases for J; bases not matched to a gene: 17. This CDR3 is CASSRLPGLASLTYEQYF. The CDR3 DNA sequence: TGTGCCAGCAGTAGACTACCGGGACTAGCTTCACTCACCTACGAGCAGTACTTC. The complete variable domain, with remaining parts taken from reference TRBV5-6 and TRBJ2-7, reads DAGVTQSPTHLIKTRGQQVTLRCSPKSGHDTVSWYQQALGQGPQFIFQYYEEEERQRGNFPDRFSGHQFPNYSSELNVNALLLGDSALYLCASSRLPGLASLTYEQYFGPGTRLTVT.

The chain links TRBV7-9 to TRBJ1-6, with unresolved D. Deletions cut 0 bases from V and 2 bases from J, with 5 bases between. The V gene's germline CDR1 is SEHNR and CDR2 FQNEAQ (reference sequence). There are 15 residues in the CDR3. CDR3: CASSLAVAYNSPLHF. CDR3 coding DNA: TGTGCCAGCAGCTTAGCGGTGGCCTATAATTCACCCCTCCACTTT.

The J gene is TRBJ1-4, the V gene TRBV28; D possibly corresponds to TRBD1 (5 bases). This CDR3 has 14 residues. Germline assignment: CDR1 MDHEN and CDR2 SYDVKM. Deletions cut 5 bases from V and 3 bases from J, with 10 bases between. The CDR3 loop is CASSNRIANEKLFF. The CDR3 DNA sequence: TGTGCCAGCAGTAACAGGATCGCTAATGAAAAACTGTTTTTT. Full variable domain (outside the CDR3, taken from reference TRBV28 and TRBJ1-4): DVKVTQSSRYLVKRTGEKVFLECVQDMDHENMFWYRQDPGLGLRLIYFSYDVKMKEKGDIPEGYSVSREKKERFSLILESASTNQTSMYLCASSNRIANEKLFFGSGTQLSVL.

This chain joins TRBV2 and TRBJ1-1; D gene unclear. This CDR3 comprises 13 residues. Germline-derived CDR1 and CDR2 are SNHLY and FYNNEI. V lost 6 bases to trimming and J lost 4 bases, with 12 bases between them. CDR3 in amino acids: CASRSRIGTEAFF. CDR3 in DNA: TGTGCCAGCAGGTCTCGGATTGGCACTGAAGCTTTCTTT.

The chain has TRBV15 and TRBJ2-2; D is possibly TRBD1 or TRBD2 (5 bases each). The CDR3 runs 17 residues. Germline CDR1 LNHNV, CDR2 YYDKDF (reference sequence). Trimming stripped 3 bases from V and 5 bases from J, with 19 bases between. CDR3 amino acids: CATSRDLRDGVTGELFF. For the CDR3, the DNA is TGTGCCACCAGCAGGGATCTTCGGGACGGCGTTACCGGGGAGCTGTTTTTT.

This chain connects TRBV13 to TRBJ1-2; TRBD1 is a possible D gene (6 bases). The germline V gene encodes CDR1 PRHDT and CDR2 FYEKMQ (reference sequence). This CDR3 is built from 17 residues. V lost 5 bases, J lost 4 bases, and 23 bases lay in between. Written as DNA, the CDR3 is TGTGCCAGCAGCATATCCTCCGGTACAGGGATGGCCTATGGCTACACCTTC. Translation gives CASSISSGTGMAYGYTF.

For the CDR3, the DNA is TGTGCCAGCAGCAAGTCCCCAGGGTCGACAGATACGCAGTATTTT. Translated, it gives CASSKSPGSTDTQYF. This sequence joins TRBV21-1 and TRBJ2-3; TRBD1, the table's D call, was not compared with the DNA. TRBV21-1 is designated a pseudogene. The CDR3 spans 15 residues.

This rearrangement joins TRBV7-2 to TRBJ1-4; D gene ambiguous. Trimming took 3 bases from V and 7 from J, leaving 15 bases between them. Germline CDR1 is SGHTA and CDR2 is FQGNSA. This CDR3 is built from 15 residues. The CDR3 coding sequence is TGTGCCAGCAGCTTGGGAGGGCGGCGCCCTGAAAAACTGTTTTTT. Its translation: CASSLGGRRPEKLFF. Drawing the rest from reference TRBV7-2 and TRBJ1-4, the complete variable domain is GAGVSQSPSNKVTEKGKDVELRCDPISGHTALYWYRQSLGQGLEFLIYFQGNSAPDKSGLPSDRFSAERTGGSVSTLTIQRTQQEDSAVYLCASSLGGRRPEKLFFGSGTQLSVL.

This clone occurred a few times. The chain has TRBV28 and TRBJ1-1; D possibly corresponds to TRBD1 (5 bases). The V gene's germline CDR1 is MDHEN and CDR2 SYDVKM. The CDR3 runs 16 residues. The ends were cut back, 4 bases at V and 7 bases at J, with 22 bases in the middle. CDR3 sequence (DNA): TGTGCCAGCAGTTCCCCCCCAGGGTGGAGATTGAGTGAAGCTTTCTTT. This sequence encodes CASSSPPGWRLSEAFF.